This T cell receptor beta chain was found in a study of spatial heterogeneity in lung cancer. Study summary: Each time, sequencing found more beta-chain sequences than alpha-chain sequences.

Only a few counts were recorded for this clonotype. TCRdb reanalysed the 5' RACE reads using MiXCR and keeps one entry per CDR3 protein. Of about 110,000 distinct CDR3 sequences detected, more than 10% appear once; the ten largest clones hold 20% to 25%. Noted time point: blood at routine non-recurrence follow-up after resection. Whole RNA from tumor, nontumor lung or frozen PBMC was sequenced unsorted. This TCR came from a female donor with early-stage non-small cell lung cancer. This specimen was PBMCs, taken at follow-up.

This CDR3 reads CATSREVDYEQYV. The CDR3 DNA sequence: TGTGCCACCAGCAGAGAGGTAGACTACGAGCAGTACGTC. This chain uses TRBV15 with TRBJ2-7, with D uncertain. This CDR3 is 13 amino acids long. V was cut by 0 bases and J by 3 bases, with 6 bases left in between. Germline CDR1 reads LNHNV; CDR2 reads YYDKDF (reference sequence).